The 8 T cell receptor beta chains below come from one sample, sequenced in a study of control samples from healthy donors and cancer patients. Some clones are missing from TCRdb's copy, which holds only in-frame ones; the method was immunoSEQ multiplex PCR. Here the sample spans some 120,000 clones, more than 70% being singletons. The sample consisted of blood. The receptors stem from a man in his fifties in good health.

The genes are TRBV4-3 and TRBJ2-2, with D unresolved. The germline V gene has CDR1 LGHNA and CDR2 YSLEER. V lost 1 base to trimming and J lost 1 base, with 4 bases between them. This CDR3 region has 14 residues. The CDR3 loop is CASSQARNTGELFF. The CDR3 DNA is TGCGCCAGCAGCCAAGCCAGGAACACCGGGGAGCTGTTTTTT.

The chain carries TRBV5-8 and TRBJ1-6; TRBD1 is a possible D gene (6 bases). There are 16 residues in the CDR3. Trimming shortened V by 1 base and J by 5 bases, and 13 bases separated the two germline ends. Germline CDR1 reads SGHTS; CDR2 reads YDEGEE. CDR3 loop: CASSLFRGAHNSPLHF. The CDR3 nucleotides are TGTGCCAGCAGCTTGTTTCGGGGGGCCCATAATTCACCCCTCCACTTT.

This clone was detected a few times. The chain joins TRBV12-3 or TRBV12-4 to TRBJ1-5, with unresolved D. This CDR3 is built from 12 residues. The ends were cut back, 3 bases at V and 5 bases at J, with 5 bases in the middle. Here the CDR3 DNA reads TGTGCCAGCAGTTTTGGGGATCAGCCCCAGCATTTT. It yields the protein CASSFGDQPQHF.

This chain links TRBV3-1 (or the pseudogene TRBV3-2) with TRBJ1-3, with D hard to call. V lost 3 bases and J lost 6, with 12 bases in between. The germline V gene encodes CDR1 LGHDT and CDR2 YNNKEL (reference sequence). This CDR3 is built from 14 residues. CDR3 in amino acids: CASSHGPKANTIYF. CDR3 DNA: TGTGCCAGCAGCCATGGGCCCAAGGCAAACACCATATATTTT.

The rearrangement links TRBV10-3 to TRBJ1-3; D is undetermined. The V end was cut by 3 bases, the J end by 0 bases, with 12 bases between. CDR1 is ENHRY, CDR2 SYGVKD, per germline. The CDR3 runs 16 residues. The CDR3 DNA reads TGTGCCATCAGTGATGCCGGACGGAGCTCTGGAAACACCATATATTTT. Protein product: CAISDAGRSSGNTIYF.

The chain combines TRBV9 with TRBJ2-3, with TRBD2 matching 7 bases. With V trimmed by 3 bases and J by 2 bases, 6 bases remained unmatched. CDR3 length equals 15 residues. Germline V CDR1 and CDR2: SGDLS, YYNGEE. The CDR3 loop is CASSAEGGFTDTQYF. The CDR3 coding sequence is TGTGCCAGCAGCGCCGAGGGAGGGTTCACAGATACGCAGTATTTT. Full variable domain (remainder filled in from reference TRBV9 and TRBJ2-3): DSGVTQTPKHLITATGQRVTLRCSPRSGDLSVYWYQQSLDQGLQFLIQYYNGEERAKGNILERFSAQQFPDLHSELNLSSLELGDSALYFCASSAEGGFTDTQYFGPGTRLTVL.

V and J are TRBV6-1 and TRBJ1-5; no reliable D call. There are 15 residues in the CDR3. V was shortened by 1 base and J by 6 bases, with 13 bases between the two germline ends. CDR1 and CDR2 from the germline V gene are MNHNS and SASEGT. The CDR3 DNA is TGTGCCAGCAGTGAAGTGCCCGAAACCCCTCAGCCCCAGCATTTT. Encoded protein: CASSEVPETPQPQHF.

This clone was seen a single time. The genes are TRBV11-2 and TRBJ1-2; D might be TRBD1 (5 bases). The V end was cut by 6 bases, the J end by 0 bases, with 32 bases between. The germline CDR1 and CDR2 sequences are SGHAT and FQNNGV. The CDR3 runs 21 residues. CDR3 in amino acids: CASSLEGNGVDPHLANYGYTF. The CDR3 DNA is TGTGCCAGCAGTCTAGAGGGGAACGGGGTGGACCCTCATTTAGCTAACTATGGCTACACCTTC.